This TCR beta chain originates from a study of blood T cell repertoires in COVID-19. Study at large: From the United States, Italy and Spain came samples of acute and convalescent COVID-19. Nucleic acid was either cDNA or gDNA, and it came from T cells, B-cell-depleted T cells, or PBMCs.

Authors' analysis steps: Amplification from reference gene primers served as the basis for estimated nucleated cell counts. Method: immunoSEQ multiplex PCR; TCRdb's copy keeps in-frame clones and lacks some. The V and J calls and the clone size are those of that table, but D and trimming were determined from the DNA. The sample lists approximately 200,000 clones; about 80% were seen once. Seattle-derived patients entered the study during active infection and were followed longitudinally. Trimming shortened V by 5 bases and J by 9 bases, and 17 bases separated the two germline ends. The CDR3 has 14 residues. From germline, CDR1 is MDHEN and CDR2 SYDVKM.

V is TRBV28 and J is TRBJ2-1, with a tentative D call TRBD1 (5 bases). The receptor comes from an elderly woman with COVID-19, enrolled during active disease. Sequencing input: peripheral blood. DNA of the CDR3: TGTGCCAGCAGTCCCCAAGTTCAGGGCGGTGAGCAGTTCTTC. Translating it yields CASSPQVQGGEQFF.